Each of the 3 T cell receptor beta chains below was sequenced from the same sample in a study of shared clonotypes between healthy human individuals. Clones were read by immunoSEQ multiplex PCR, and TCRdb kept only the in-frame ones, dropping some. The table has approximately 640,000 clones, around 72% seen once. Sequenced input: memory CD4+ T cells sorted from blood. As for subset: CD45RA-negative fraction. The receptor set was obtained from a woman younger than 45 in good health.

V gene TRBV7-8 combines with J gene TRBJ1-1; 10 bases agree with TRBD1. The length of the CDR3 is 17 residues. Germline loops: CDR1 SGHVS, CDR2 FQNEAQ. The V gene end was trimmed by 5 bases and the J gene end by 0 bases; junction bases not matched to a gene: 9. In nucleotides, the CDR3 is TGTGCCAGCAGCATACCCCGGGACAGGGGTGTGAACACTGAAGCTTTCTTT. Translated: CASSIPRDRGVNTEAFF.

This clone has a count of ten or more. The rearrangement uses TRBV30 and TRBJ1-5; 8 bases map to TRBD1. With V trimmed by 2 bases and J by 3 bases, 6 bases remained unmatched. There are 15 residues in the CDR3. From germline, CDR1 is GTSNPN and CDR2 SVGIG (reference sequence). The CDR3 protein is CAWSHRTGYNQPQHF. The CDR3 DNA follows: TGTGCCTGGAGTCATCGGACAGGGTACAATCAGCCCCAGCATTTT.

The rearrangement joins TRBV9 to TRBJ2-7; the match to TRBD2 covers 7 bases. Trimming at V came to 0 bases and at J to 4 bases, leaving 10 bases not matched to a gene. The CDR3 runs 16 residues. Looked up from germline, CDR1 is SGDLS and CDR2 is YYNGEE. CDR3 amino acids: CASSVGGWEGSYEQYF. DNA of the CDR3: TGTGCCAGCAGCGTAGGAGGCTGGGAGGGAAGTTACGAGCAGTACTTC.